These 11 T cell receptor beta chains came from one sample sequenced in a study of blood T cell repertoires in COVID-19. The method was immunoSEQ multiplex PCR; TCRdb's version includes in-frame clones alone and lacks a portion of them. The top ten clones hold around 4.9% of a sample with some 48,000 clones, about four fifths of them seen once. Sequencing input: peripheral blood. The receptor set was obtained from a human donor in a cohort sampled during active COVID-19.

In DNA form, the CDR3 reads TGTGCCAGCAGCTTGGGCAGGGGGAACACTGAAGCTTTCTTT. This sequence encodes CASSLGRGNTEAFF. The chain joins TRBV5-5 to TRBJ1-1; D perhaps matches TRBD1 (6 bases). The CDR3 is 14 residues long. Deletions cut 0 bases from V and 1 base from J, with 7 bases between. Germline V gene data show CDR1 as SGHKS and CDR2 as YYEKEE (reference sequence). Supplemented by reference TRBV5-5 and TRBJ1-1, the full variable domain reads DAGVTQSPTHLIKTRGQQVTLRCSPISGHKSVSWYQQVLGQGPQFIFQYYEKEERGRGNFPDRFSARQFPNYSSELNVNALLLGDSALYLCASSLGRGNTEAFFGQGTRLTVV.

This clone showed up just a few times. The chain has TRBV19 and TRBJ1-5; TRBD1 is a possible D gene (5 bases). The CDR3 consists of 15 residues. Trimming cost V 5 bases and J 0 bases, with 11 bases left between them. Germline lookup yields CDR1 LNHDA and CDR2 SQIVND (reference sequence). CDR3 DNA sequence: TGTGCCAGTAGTTACAGGCCGCATAGCAATCAGCCCCAGCATTTT. Translating it yields CASSYRPHSNQPQHF.

This clone occurred a few times. The chain employs TRBV21-1 and TRBJ2-2; the table assigns TRBD2, which was not confirmed against the DNA. TRBV21-1 is a pseudogene segment. This CDR3 has 16 residues. CDR3 protein: CASSKVVRSGTGELFF. In DNA form, the CDR3 reads TGTGCCAGCAGCAAAGTTGTCCGTTCGGGCACCGGGGAGCTGTTTTTT.

V is TRBV4-1 and J is TRBJ1-4; D is unclear. The germline V and J ends were trimmed by 1 base and 1 base, with 7 bases remaining between them. The CDR3 sequence is 15 residues long. Germline V gene sequence: CDR1 MGHRA, CDR2 YSYEKL. The CDR3 region is CASSQGRVTNEKLFF. The CDR3, as DNA: TGCGCCAGCAGCCAAGGGAGGGTAACTAATGAAAAACTGTTTTTT.

The gene calls are TRBV2 and TRBJ1-4; D remains unclear. This CDR3 has 15 amino acids. Germline V gene lookup returns CDR1 SNHLY and CDR2 FYNNEI. Trimming cost V 5 bases and J 8 bases, with 18 bases left between them. Written as DNA, the CDR3 is TGTGCCAGCAGTTACGGACTGCGGGCGGGCGAAAAACTGTTTTTT. Residues: CASSYGLRAGEKLFF.

The rearrangement joins TRBV15 to TRBJ1-6; 10 positions match TRBD1. This CDR3 has 14 amino acids. V shed 4 bases, J shed 9 bases, and the junction held 3 bases outside the gene matches. Germline V gives CDR1 LNHNV, CDR2 YYDKDF (reference sequence). The CDR3 nucleotides are TGTGCCACCAGCACCGGGACAGGGGTTTCACCCCTCCACTTT. Amino acid sequence: CATSTGTGVSPLHF.

The chain has TRBV2 and TRBJ2-2; D may be TRBD1 (8 bases). V lost 6 bases to trimming and J lost 3 bases, with 20 bases between them. This CDR3 comprises 17 residues. CDR1 and CDR2 (germline): SNHLY, FYNNEI. The CDR3 DNA reads TGTGCCAGCAGAAACCCCACAGGGGGAGGGTACACCGGGGAGCTGTTTTTT. This translates into CASRNPTGGGYTGELFF.

This clone was seen once. This chain uses TRBV18 with TRBJ2-3, with D possibly TRBD1 on 6 matching bases. CDR1 and CDR2 (germline): KGHSH, LQKENI. CDR3 length: 13 amino acids. V lost 7 bases, J lost 1 base, and 9 bases lay in between. CDR3 region: CASFRQGTDTQYF. Here the CDR3 DNA reads TGTGCCAGCTTCCGACAGGGCACAGATACGCAGTATTTT.

The rearrangement joins TRBV19 to TRBJ2-3; D unclear. Germline values: CDR1 LNHDA, CDR2 SQIVND (reference sequence). This CDR3 contains 17 residues. Between the trimmed V and J ends, which lost 7 bases and 4 bases, there was a span of 24 bases. The CDR3 coding sequence is TGTGCCAGTACCCGACGGAACGACATCCGAGCCCCAGATACGCAGTATTTT. Its translation is CASTRRNDIRAPDTQYF.

This CDR3 reads CASSLAGGPQDTQYF. CDR3 coding DNA: TGTGCCAGCTCACTAGCGGGGGGACCTCAAGATACGCAGTATTTT. This chain connects TRBV18 to TRBJ2-3, with TRBD2 matching over 10 bases. Germline CDR1 reads KGHSH; CDR2 reads LQKENI. Trimming removed 4 bases from V and 5 bases from J; junction bases left unmatched: 6. The CDR3 contains 15 residues.

The CDR3 loop is CASSQFLTDTQYF. Here the CDR3 DNA reads TGTGCCAGCAGCCAGTTTCTCACAGATACGCAGTATTTT. The chain uses TRBV3-1 (or the pseudogene TRBV3-2) and TRBJ2-3, with D unresolved. V was pared by 3 bases and J by 2 bases, with 6 bases between. The germline V gene encodes CDR1 LGHDT and CDR2 YNNKEL (reference sequence). The CDR3 has 13 amino acids.